The 18 T cell receptor beta chains reported below all come from one sample, sequenced in a study of circulating and synovial CD4+ cells in juvenile arthritis. Some clones are missing from TCRdb's copy, which holds only in-frame ones; the method was immunoSEQ multiplex PCR. The sample yields around 13,000 clones, approximately 80% seen once. Sequencing was performed on CD4+ T cells from synovial fluid. All receptors come from a human patient with juvenile idiopathic arthritis. Some clones in this sample may be carry-over from other donors' samples.

V is TRBV6-4 and J is TRBJ1-5; 8 positions match TRBD1. CDR3 size: 17 residues. V was pared by 7 bases and J by 0 bases, with 11 bases of the junction left unmatched. CDR1 and CDR2 from the germline V gene are MRHNA and SNTAGT. CDR3 protein: CASIRGQDTISNQPQHF. The CDR3 nucleotides are TGTGCCAGCATCAGGGGACAGGACACAATTAGCAATCAGCCCCAGCATTTT.

Note on this clone: In this CDR3 the conserved last residue, phenylalanine or tryptophan, is missing, so a read error is likely. The chain couples TRBV27 to TRBJ2-7; 7 nucleotides line up with TRBD2. Germline loops: CDR1 MNHEY, CDR2 SMNVEV (reference sequence). With 0 bases clipped from V and 0 bases from J, the junction kept 2 bases outside the gene matches. This CDR3 has 15 residues. This chain's CDR3 is CASSLSGLVSYEQYL. The CDR3 nucleotides are TGTGCCAGCAGTTTATCAGGACTAGTCTCCTACGAGCAGTACCTC.

This clone was seen a single time. The rearrangement joins TRBV11-3 to TRBJ1-3; D is unclear. The CDR3 has 16 residues. In germline, CDR1 is SGHNT, CDR2 YENEEA. Trimming left V 5 bases short and J 4 bases short, with 18 bases between. DNA for the CDR3: TGTGCCAGCAGCCCGAGCCTCTCTGCAGGCGGAAACACCATATATTTT. Residues: CASSPSLSAGGNTIYF.

The V call is TRBV11-2, the J call TRBJ1-1, with D tentatively TRBD1 (6 bases). With 0 bases removed from V and 1 base from J, the gap between germline ends came to 15 bases. Germline-derived CDR1 and CDR2 are SGHAT and FQNNGV. The CDR3 extends over 17 amino acids. This CDR3 is CASSLDLTGSWNTEAFF. DNA of the CDR3: TGTGCCAGCAGCTTAGACCTCACAGGGTCGTGGAACACTGAAGCTTTCTTT.

The chain links TRBV19 to TRBJ2-2; 7 bases line up with TRBD1. The CDR3 totals 15 residues. V gave up 5 bases and J gave up 5 bases; unmatched junction bases: 8. Germline V lookup: CDR1 LNHDA, CDR2 SQIVND (reference sequence). CDR3 in amino acids: CASSLRGTETGELFF. CDR3 coding DNA: TGTGCCAGTAGTTTACGAGGGACAGAAACCGGGGAGCTGTTTTTT.

As concerns this clone: Distinct nucleotide sequences in the sample also encode this CDR3. The CDR3 DNA is TGTGCCACCTGGACAGGGAAGCAGCCCCAGCATTTT. It yields the protein CATWTGKQPQHF. The chain recombines TRBV6-6 with TRBJ1-5; 8 nucleotides line up with TRBD1. With V trimmed by 10 bases and J by 7 bases, 6 bases remained unmatched. This CDR3 contains 12 residues. Germline V gives CDR1 MNHNY, CDR2 SVGAGI (reference sequence).

The J gene is TRBJ1-5, the V gene TRBV10-3, with 7 nucleotides matching TRBD1. The CDR3 sequence is 12 residues long. After removal of 8 bases from V and 7 bases from J, the junction contained 5 bases not matched to a gene. Germline V gives CDR1 ENHRY, CDR2 SYGVKD. CDR3 region: CAISTGSQPQHF. In DNA form, the CDR3 reads TGTGCCATCTCGACAGGGAGCCAGCCCCAGCATTTT.

To note about this clone: A read error may produce the germline difference seen at one junction end. Other DNA sequences in this sample translate to the same CDR3. The chain carries TRBV27 and TRBJ1-6; D may be TRBD1 (6 bases). The CDR3 is 17 amino acids. CDR1 MNHEY and CDR2 SMNVEV come from the germline V gene (reference sequence). CDR3 region: CASSSNPTGTYNSPLHF. DNA of the CDR3: TGTGCCAGCAGTTCGAACCCAACAGGGACCTATAATTCCCCCCTCCACTTT.

The chain employs TRBV30 and TRBJ2-2, with D possibly being TRBD2 (6 bases). CDR1 is GTSNPN and CDR2 is SVGIG in the germline V gene (reference sequence). Trimming took 0 bases from V and 5 from J, leaving 25 bases between them. The CDR3 contains 19 residues. In nucleotides, the CDR3 is TGTGCCTGGAGTGTAGCCCCGCCGGACTACCCCAGAGGAACCGGGGAGCTGTTTTTT. Residues: CAWSVAPPDYPRGTGELFF.

This clone occurred a few times. At one boundary the junction diverges from the germline segment, which might be a read error. Different DNA sequences within this sample yield the same CDR3. CDR3 loop: CASTPRWHYNSPLHF. CDR3 nucleotide sequence: TGTGCCAGCACCCCGAGGTGGCACTATAATTCCCCCCTCCACTTT. The chain employs TRBV6-5 and TRBJ1-6; D ambiguous. The germline V gene encodes CDR1 MNHEY and CDR2 SVGAGI. This CDR3 is 15 amino acids long.

The V gene is TRBV4-2, the J gene TRBJ2-1, with TRBD1 as a possible D gene (6 bases). CDR1 and CDR2 (germline): LGHNA, YNFKEQ. The CDR3 spans 17 residues. V was trimmed by 0 bases and J by 0 bases, leaving 12 bases between them. The CDR3 reads CASSQEGARSSYNEQFF. The CDR3, as DNA: TGTGCCAGCAGCCAAGAGGGGGCGAGAAGCTCCTACAATGAGCAGTTCTTC.

On this clone itself: An end of the junction differs from the germline gene, which may be a read error. V gene TRBV6-1 combines with J gene TRBJ1-2, with D perhaps TRBD1 (6 bases). The germline gives CDR1 MNHNS, CDR2 SASEGT. The CDR3 has 15 amino acids. CDR3 protein: CAGSELTGGNYGYTF. CDR3 coding DNA: TGTGCCGGCAGTGAACTGACAGGTGGAAACTATGGCTACACCTTC.

CDR3 nucleotide sequence: TGTGCCAGTAGTGTCAGTACAGGGAATCAGCCCCAGCATTTT. Translation: CASSVSTGNQPQHF. V usage is TRBV19 and J usage is TRBJ1-5; D is possibly TRBD1 (6 bases). Germline CDR1 and CDR2: LNHDA and SQIVND (reference sequence). CDR3 length equals 14 residues. Trimming removed 5 bases from V and 4 bases from J, with 12 bases in between.

The chain employs TRBV15 and TRBJ1-2, with 9 bases aligning to TRBD1. Trimming removed 0 bases from V and 4 bases from J; junction bases left unmatched: 6. Germline V lookup: CDR1 LNHNV, CDR2 YYDKDF (reference sequence). The CDR3 sequence is 16 residues long. DNA of the CDR3: TGTGCCACCAGCAGAGATCCCGGACAGGGGTCCTATGGCTACACCTTC. It codes for CATSRDPGQGSYGYTF.

The V gene is TRBV9, the J gene TRBJ2-2; 9 nucleotides match TRBD2. The CDR3 is made up of 17 amino acids. V lost 0 bases, J lost 1 base, and 4 bases stayed unmatched. The germline V gene encodes CDR1 SGDLS and CDR2 YYNGEE. The CDR3 protein is CASSVVAGARNTGELFF. In nucleotides, the CDR3 is TGTGCCAGCAGCGTAGTAGCGGGGGCCCGGAACACCGGGGAGCTGTTTTTT.

The rearrangement uses TRBV7-9 and TRBJ2-1, with unresolved D. The CDR3 is made up of 12 amino acids. V dropped 4 bases and J dropped 7 bases, with 8 bases sitting between them. CDR1 is SEHNR, CDR2 FQNEAQ, per germline (reference sequence). The chain's CDR3 is CASSSTWNEQFF. CDR3 nucleotides: TGTGCCAGCAGCTCCACTTGGAATGAGCAGTTCTTC. The variable domain in full, with the rest retrieved from reference TRBV7-9 and TRBJ2-1, is DTGVSQNPRHKITKRGQNVTFRCDPISEHNRLYWYRQTLGQGPEFLTYFQNEAQLEKSRLLSDRFSAERPKGSFSTLEIQRTEQGDSAMYLCASSSTWNEQFFGPGTRLTVL.

The table lists this clone with a few counts. The V gene is TRBV11-2, the J gene TRBJ2-3, with 13 bases aligning to TRBD2. From germline, CDR1 is SGHAT and CDR2 FQNNGV. The CDR3 totals 15 residues. After removal of 5 bases from V and 4 bases from J, the junction contained 3 bases not matched to a gene. DNA for the CDR3: TGTGCCAGCAGCCCCACTAGCGGGAGGGCAGATACGCAGTATTTT. Translating it yields CASSPTSGRADTQYF.

This chain connects TRBV6-1 to TRBJ1-2; a possible D gene is TRBD1 (6 bases). Germline V gene data show CDR1 as MNHNS and CDR2 as SASEGT. CDR3 length equals 15 residues. V dropped 2 bases and J dropped 2 bases, with 12 bases sitting between them. Here the CDR3 DNA reads TGTGCCAGCAGTGAACTGACAGGTGGAAACTATGGCTACACCTTC. Its protein is CASSELTGGNYGYTF.